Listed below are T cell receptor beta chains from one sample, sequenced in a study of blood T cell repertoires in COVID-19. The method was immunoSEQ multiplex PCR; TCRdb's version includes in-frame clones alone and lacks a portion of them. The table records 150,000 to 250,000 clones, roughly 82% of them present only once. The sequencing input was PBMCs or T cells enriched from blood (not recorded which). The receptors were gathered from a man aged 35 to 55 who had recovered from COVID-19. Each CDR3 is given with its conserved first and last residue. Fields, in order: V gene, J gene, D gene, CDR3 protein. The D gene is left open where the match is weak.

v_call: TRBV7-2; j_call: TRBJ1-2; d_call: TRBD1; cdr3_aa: CASSLARTGTYYGYTF
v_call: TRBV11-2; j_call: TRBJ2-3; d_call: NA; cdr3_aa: CASSFGQYTDTQYF
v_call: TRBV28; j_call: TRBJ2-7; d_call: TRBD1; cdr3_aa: CASTGQGAHEQYF
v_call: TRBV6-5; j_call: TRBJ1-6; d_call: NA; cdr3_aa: CASSYDRFDSPLHF
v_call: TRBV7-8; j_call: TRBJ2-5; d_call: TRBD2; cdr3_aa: CASASWGGGQETQYF
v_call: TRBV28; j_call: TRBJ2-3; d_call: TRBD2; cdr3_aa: CASSTGLAVRTDTQYF
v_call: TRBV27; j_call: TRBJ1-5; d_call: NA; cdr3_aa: CASSSFRGNQPQHF
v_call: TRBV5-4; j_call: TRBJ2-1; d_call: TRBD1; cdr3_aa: CASSSRTGGGNEQFF
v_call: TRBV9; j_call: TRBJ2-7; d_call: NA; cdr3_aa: CASSVGGQGRYEQYF
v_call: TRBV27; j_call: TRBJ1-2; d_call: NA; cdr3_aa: CASSPTESGYTF
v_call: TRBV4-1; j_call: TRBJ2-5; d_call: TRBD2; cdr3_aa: CASSLGLAGAKETQYF
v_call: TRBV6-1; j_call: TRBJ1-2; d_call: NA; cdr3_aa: CASSEVTGNYGYTF
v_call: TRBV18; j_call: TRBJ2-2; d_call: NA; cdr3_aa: CASSPVSDYTGELFF
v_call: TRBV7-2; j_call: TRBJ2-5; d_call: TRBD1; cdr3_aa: CASSLGQGQETQYF
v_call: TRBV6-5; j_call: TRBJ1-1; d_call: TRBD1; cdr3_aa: CASSYGRQGNTEAFF
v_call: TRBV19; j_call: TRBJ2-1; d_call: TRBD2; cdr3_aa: CATLAGANNEQFF
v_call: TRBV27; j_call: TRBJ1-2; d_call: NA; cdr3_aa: CASSLAPIGLGYGYTF
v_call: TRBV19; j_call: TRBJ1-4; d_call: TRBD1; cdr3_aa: CASSLFGTGPNEKLFF
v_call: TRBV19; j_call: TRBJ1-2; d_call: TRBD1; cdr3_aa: CASSIRDRETYGYTF
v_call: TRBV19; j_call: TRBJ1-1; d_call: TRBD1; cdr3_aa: CASSIGQGGEAFF
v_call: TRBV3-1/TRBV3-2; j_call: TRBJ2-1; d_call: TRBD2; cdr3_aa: CASSDMTLAGGNEQFF
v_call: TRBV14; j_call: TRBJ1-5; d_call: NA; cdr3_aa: CASSQESGEYSNQPQHF
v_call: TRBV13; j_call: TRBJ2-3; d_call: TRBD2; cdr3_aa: CASSYGGRSSDTQYF
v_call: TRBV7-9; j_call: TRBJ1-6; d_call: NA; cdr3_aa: CASSLRGSPLHF
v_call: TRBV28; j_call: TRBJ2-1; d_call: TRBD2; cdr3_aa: CASSPWTSGNNEQFF
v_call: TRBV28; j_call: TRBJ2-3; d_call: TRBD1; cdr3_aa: CASRGQGTDTQYF
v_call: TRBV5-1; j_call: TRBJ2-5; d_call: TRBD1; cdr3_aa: CASSLTGGQETQYF
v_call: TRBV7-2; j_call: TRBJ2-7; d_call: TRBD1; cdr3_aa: CASSPPPTGYSYEQYF
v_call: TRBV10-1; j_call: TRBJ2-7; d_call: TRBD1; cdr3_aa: CASSADRDYEQYF
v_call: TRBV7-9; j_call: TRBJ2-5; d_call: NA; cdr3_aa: CASSLRGTDQETQYF
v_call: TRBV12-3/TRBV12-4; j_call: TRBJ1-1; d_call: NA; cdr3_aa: CASRGTGNTEAFF
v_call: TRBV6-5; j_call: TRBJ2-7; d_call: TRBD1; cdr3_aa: CASSYGTGAYEQYF
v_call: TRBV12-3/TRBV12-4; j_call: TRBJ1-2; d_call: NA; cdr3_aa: CASSPTGNYGYTF
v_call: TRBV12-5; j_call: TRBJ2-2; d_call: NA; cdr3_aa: CASGLLKNTGELFF
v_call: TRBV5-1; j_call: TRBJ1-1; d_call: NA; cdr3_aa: CASSFSDRGEAFF
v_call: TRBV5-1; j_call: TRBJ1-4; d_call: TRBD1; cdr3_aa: CASSLGDRGREKLFF
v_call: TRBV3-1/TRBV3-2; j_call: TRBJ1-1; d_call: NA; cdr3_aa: CASSQDSLDTEAFF
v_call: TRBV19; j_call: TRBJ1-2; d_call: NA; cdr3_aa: CASTDMGHIIGGYTF
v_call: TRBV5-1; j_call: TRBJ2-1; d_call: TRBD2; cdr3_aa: CASGPSGPSYNEQFF
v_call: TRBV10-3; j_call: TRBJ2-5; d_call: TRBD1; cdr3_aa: CAISEVRGQGETQYF
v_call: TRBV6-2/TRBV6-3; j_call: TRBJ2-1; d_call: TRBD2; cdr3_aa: CASSSISAGGRRWNEQFF
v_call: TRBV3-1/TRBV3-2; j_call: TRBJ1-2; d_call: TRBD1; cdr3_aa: CASSHWTGVDGYTF
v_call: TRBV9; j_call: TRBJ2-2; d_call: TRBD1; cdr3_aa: CASSTPRDSTNTGELFF
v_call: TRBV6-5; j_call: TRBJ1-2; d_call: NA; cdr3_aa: CASSRQSSGNYGYTF
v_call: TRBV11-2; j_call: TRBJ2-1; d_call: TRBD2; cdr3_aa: CASSSGGLAGGSYNEQFF
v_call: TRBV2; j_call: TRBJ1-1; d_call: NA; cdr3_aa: CASSERMGAAFF
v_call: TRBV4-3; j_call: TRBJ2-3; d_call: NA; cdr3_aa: CASSPNTDTQYF
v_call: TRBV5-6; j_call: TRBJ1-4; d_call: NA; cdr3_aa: CASSLTGHSKVELFF
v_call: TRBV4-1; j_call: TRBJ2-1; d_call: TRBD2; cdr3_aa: CASSHPPASGINEQFF